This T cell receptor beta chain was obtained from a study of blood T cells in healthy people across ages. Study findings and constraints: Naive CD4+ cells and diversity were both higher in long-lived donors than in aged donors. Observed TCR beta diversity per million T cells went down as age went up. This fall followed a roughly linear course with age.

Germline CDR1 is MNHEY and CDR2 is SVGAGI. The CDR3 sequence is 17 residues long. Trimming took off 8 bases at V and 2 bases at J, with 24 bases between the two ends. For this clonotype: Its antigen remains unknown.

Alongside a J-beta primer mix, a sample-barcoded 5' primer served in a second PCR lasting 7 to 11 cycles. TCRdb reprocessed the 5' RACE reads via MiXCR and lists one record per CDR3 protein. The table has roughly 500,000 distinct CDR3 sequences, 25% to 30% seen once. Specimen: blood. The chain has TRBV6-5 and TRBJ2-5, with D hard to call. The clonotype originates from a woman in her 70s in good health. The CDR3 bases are TGTGCCAGCCGTCCTGTAAGAATCTCAATGGGTCAAGAGACCCAGTACTTC. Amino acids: CASRPVRISMGQETQYF.